Reported below is one TCR beta chain. This clonotype was detected many times. What antigen it recognizes has not been identified. No per-base quality is available; no much larger clone lies one base away. The library was prepared using 5' RACE. TCRdb shows the sequencer as NextSeq 500. The TCR library protocol attached unique molecular identifiers to individual cDNA molecules to correct for sequencing error and PCR bias. Both TCR alpha and beta chains were sequenced, and tight co-correlation was observed between alpha and beta sequence abundances in each sample. On the authors' methods: V gene, J gene and CDR3 annotation of TCR sequences was performed with Decombinator V4. Expanded TCRs were defined as changing significantly between any two time points under a Poisson model with p below 0.0001. TCR abundances were normalised to the total number of TCRs sequenced in each sample and reported as counts per million. A search of VDJdb, accessed on 1 November 2021, was run for TCRs annotated to CMV, EBV and SARS-CoV-2, with TCRs annotated for multiple antigens excluded. The raw public data were reprocessed by TCRdb itself: fastp quality trimming at Q25, MiXCR clonotype calling, in-frame beta chains only. Rows merge per CDR3 protein into single entries with the most common DNA and genes. The V and J calls shown here were made by TCRdb, not taken from the authors' results. In all, the sample holds about 64,000 distinct CDR3 sequences, and around 13% of those were seen once. The ten largest clones represent about 1.3% of the sample.

The sample originates from a study of early T cells in non-severe SARS-CoV-2 infection (dated by TCRdb to the early 2020s). For the study in its entirety: Because TCR sequencing was done on bulk RNA from unsorted whole blood, the alpha and beta chains could not be paired. What the study reported, not specific to this receptor: VDJdb matching was skewed toward anti-spike CD8 responses and likely underestimated virus-specific expansions, missing private and CD4 specificities.

Set within a cohort of healthcare workers in London, UK, this nested case-control study involved weekly PCR testing of nasopharyngeal swabs along with blood sampling. Healthcare workers were recruited during the week of the UK lockdown, between 23 and 31 March 2020, and followed weekly for up to 16 weeks. This TCR came from an adult who was a healthcare worker with PCR-confirmed SARS-CoV-2 infection or an uninfected control (not recorded which). The specimen was whole blood, collected at baseline.

CDR3 sequence: CASKGLAGGNEQFF. The DNA is TGTGCCAGCAAAGGACTAGCGGGTGGCAATGAGCAGTTCTTC. Recombination joined TRBV7-2 with TRBJ2-1, and TRBD2 matches 11 of the central bases. CDR1 and CDR2, per the germline V gene, are SGHTA and FQGNSA. Clipping removes 7 bases from V and 6 bases from J, with 5 as the unmatched junction base count. The CDR3 measures 14 amino acids from cysteine to phenylalanine. Only the CDR3 region is kept as DNA, spanning 42 bases read in frame from base 1.